Sequencing of this TCR beta chain was carried out in a study of vaccination and CD4 T cells after COVID-19. Study outcomes and limitations: The median SARS-CoV-2-reactive clonotype number increased from roughly 21 to 40, without statistical significance.

Within the sample, this clonotype is medium-sized. Antigen specificity is unknown. The germline CDR1 and CDR2 sequences are SGHVS and FQNEAQ. The CDR3 runs 14 residues. The germline V and J ends were trimmed by 1 base and 4 bases, with 7 bases remaining between them. This sample's treatment: approximately 11-day PBMC culture with coronavirus spike peptide pools or control peptides (ViraFEST assay). At days 3 and 7, half the medium was exchanged for fresh IL-2 medium. An Oncomine TCR Beta short-read assay was used to sequence the DNA from cultured CD4+ T cells. From the PCR reads, TCRdb called clonotypes with MiXCR, one entry per CDR3 protein. The sample holds 7,500 to 9,500 distinct CDR3 sequences, around 50% seen once.

The rearrangement links TRBV7-8 to TRBJ2-2; D uncertain. The source is a human donor who had recovered from COVID-19. Sequencing input: CD4+ T cells from blood, cultured in vitro. CDR3 DNA: TGTGCCAGCAGCTTAGTAATAGGCACCGGGGAGCTGTTTTTT. Its protein product is CASSLVIGTGELFF.